This T cell receptor beta chain originates from a study of early T cells in non-severe SARS-CoV-2 infection. Across the study: Unsorted whole-blood RNA was sequenced in bulk, leaving chains unpaired.

In the library, individual cDNA molecules carried attached unique molecular identifiers. TCRdb reprocessed the 5' RACE reads via MiXCR and lists one record per CDR3 protein. The sample has more than 80,000 distinct CDR3 sequences; 11% are singletons. This clonotype has more than one count but fewer than ten. The CDR3 extends over 14 amino acids. CDR1 SQVTM and CDR2 ANQGSEA come from the germline V gene. Trimming shortened V by 3 bases and J by 6 bases, and 16 bases separated the two germline ends. Sequenced input: whole blood. The sequence derives from an adult who was a healthcare worker with PCR-confirmed SARS-CoV-2 infection or an uninfected control (not recorded which). The chain is built from TRBV29-1 and TRBJ2-3, with a possible D match to TRBD2 (6 bases). CDR3 bases: TGCAGCGTTGAGTGGCGGGGCCTCCGTGATACGCAGTATTTT. Its protein is CSVEWRGLRDTQYF.